Listed here are 3 T cell receptor beta chains from one sample, sequenced in a study of blood T cell repertoires in COVID-19. Sequencing used immunoSEQ multiplex PCR; TCRdb keeps in-frame clones, though not all of them. The data contain 380,000 or so clones, around 90% of them singletons. Sequenced: PBMCs or T cells enriched from blood (not recorded which). The receptors were gathered from a woman aged 40 to 55 with acute COVID-19.

The chain employs TRBV2 and TRBJ2-2, with TRBD1 identical over 7 bases. Germline CDR1 and CDR2: SNHLY and FYNNEI. The CDR3 runs 15 residues. V dropped 0 bases and J dropped 6; count of bases not matched to a gene: 4. The CDR3 bases are TGTGCCAGCAGTGAAGCCAAACAGGGGTCCGGGGAGCTGTTTTTT. The encoded protein is CASSEAKQGSGELFF.

The chain is built from TRBV13 and TRBJ2-5, with 11 bases identical to TRBD2. The CDR3 runs 18 residues. Trimming took 5 bases from V and 2 from J; bases not matched to a gene: 13. CDR1 and CDR2 from the germline V gene are PRHDT and FYEKMQ (reference sequence). This chain's CDR3 is CASSHRPLSGGAQETQYF. For the CDR3, the DNA is TGTGCCAGCAGCCACAGACCTCTTAGCGGGGGGGCTCAAGAGACCCAGTACTTC.

The CDR3 is CASSLGGLEGVAFF. The CDR3 DNA follows: TGTGCCAGCAGCTTAGGGGGCCTGGAAGGGGTGGCTTTCTTT. V and J are TRBV7-9 and TRBJ1-1; a weak D match, TRBD1 (5 bases). V was shortened by 1 base and J by 11 bases, with 17 bases between the two germline ends. The germline CDR1 and CDR2 sequences are SEHNR and FQNEAQ (reference sequence). The CDR3 covers 14 residues.